Following are 25 T cell receptor beta chains from one sample sequenced in a study of CD8 T cells in Susac syndrome. Random hexamers were used to reverse transcribe roughly 0.5 to 1 ug of RNA. TCRdb passed the immunoSEQ multiplex PCR reads through MiXCR, listing each CDR3 protein once. The sample carries 120,000 to 150,000 distinct CDR3 sequences, roughly 94% recorded once. Sequenced input: CD4+ T cells from PBMCs. Receptors were obtained from a human donor in good health.

This clonotype was seen just once. The rearrangement joins TRBV29-1 to TRBJ1-1; D is ambiguous. Germline CDR1 SQVTM, CDR2 ANQGSEA. Trimming took off 4 bases at V and 7 bases at J, with 16 bases between the two ends. The CDR3 contains 13 residues. CDR3 coding DNA: TGCAGCGTTGGGGGTTTCGGATCCCATGAAGCTTTCTTT. It specifies CSVGGFGSHEAFF.

J is TRBJ2-5 and V is TRBV28, with a weak D call TRBD2 (6 bases). V was cut by 5 bases and J by 2 bases, with 15 bases left in between. The CDR3 totals 15 residues. Germline CDR1 MDHEN, CDR2 SYDVKM. The CDR3 nucleotides are TGTGCCAGCAGTCCTATCGGGGGAACACAAGAGACCCAGTACTTC. The encoded protein is CASSPIGGTQETQYF.

The chain uses TRBV28 and TRBJ2-2; 7 positions match TRBD2. This CDR3 is built from 13 residues. Germline trimming cut 7 bases from V and 9 bases from J; bases unmatched to any gene: 8. From germline, CDR1 is MDHEN and CDR2 SYDVKM. CDR3 bases: TGTGCCAGCAACCGTAGGCGGGAGAGGGAGCTGTTTTTT. This codes for CASNRRRERELFF.

CDR3 amino acids: CASSSGIGAKNIQYF. The CDR3 DNA reads TGTGCCAGCAGCTCTGGTATAGGAGCCAAAAACATTCAGTACTTC. The V and J genes are TRBV11-2 and TRBJ2-4; no reliable D call. The CDR3 is 15 amino acids. V lost 4 bases and J 0 bases, leaving 10 bases between the germline ends. Germline assignment: CDR1 SGHAT and CDR2 FQNNGV.

The chain carries TRBV14 and TRBJ2-7; 12 nucleotides agree with TRBD2. There are 16 residues in the CDR3. Germline V gene data show CDR1 as SGHDN and CDR2 as FVKESK. Trimming at V came to 3 bases and at J to 2 bases, leaving 5 bases not matched to a gene. The CDR3 DNA is TGTGCCAGCAGCCAGCTCGGACTAGCGGGGACCTACGAGCAGTACTTC. This encodes CASSQLGLAGTYEQYF.

This chain connects TRBV20-1 to TRBJ2-3; TRBD2 is a possible D gene (7 bases). V was cut by 8 bases and J by 3 bases, with 18 bases left in between. Germline values: CDR1 DFQATT, CDR2 SNEGSKA (reference sequence). The CDR3 totals 14 residues. The CDR3 coding sequence is TGCAGTACGGGGGGCCGCGGGGGAACAGATACGCAGTATTTT. Protein: CSTGGRGGTDTQYF.

This chain uses TRBV2 with TRBJ1-4; 8 bases align to TRBD1. J lost 0 bases, V lost 4 bases, and 7 bases had no gene match. CDR1 and CDR2 (germline): SNHLY, FYNNEI. The CDR3 is 17 amino acids. CDR3 bases: TGTGCCAGCAGTGTTCAGGGGGCTAGGGCAACTAATGAAAAACTGTTTTTT. It is translated as CASSVQGARATNEKLFF.

The chain combines TRBV7-9 with TRBJ1-5; TRBD1 agrees at 7 bases. This CDR3 comprises 15 residues. With 4 bases clipped from V and 0 bases from J, the junction kept 3 bases outside the gene matches. Germline lookup yields CDR1 SEHNR and CDR2 FQNEAQ (reference sequence). As DNA, the CDR3 is TGTGCCAGCAGCTATGGGACAGATAGCAATCAGCCCCAGCATTTT. It encodes CASSYGTDSNQPQHF.

The J gene is TRBJ1-6, the V gene TRBV5-1; D is unclear. Trimming left V 0 bases short and J 6 bases short, with 10 bases between. This CDR3 has 15 amino acids. Per germline, CDR1 SGHRS and CDR2 YFSETQ. The CDR3 sequence: CASSLGLGRNSPLHF. The CDR3 coding sequence is TGCGCCAGCAGCTTGGGGCTGGGCCGTAATTCACCCCTCCACTTT. The variable domain in full, with the rest retrieved from reference TRBV5-1 and TRBJ1-6, is KAGVTQTPRYLIKTRGQQVTLSCSPISGHRSVSWYQQTPGQGLQFLFEYFSETQRNKGNFPGRFSGRQFSNSRSEMNVSTLELGDSALYLCASSLGLGRNSPLHFGNGTRLTVT.

The rearrangement joins TRBV3-1 to TRBJ2-3, with TRBD2 as a possible D gene (5 bases). Trimming took 0 bases from V and 3 from J, leaving 13 bases between them. The CDR3 spans 16 residues. The germline V gene encodes CDR1 LGHDT and CDR2 YNNKEL (reference sequence). The DNA of the CDR3 is TGTGCCAGCAGCCAAGATCCCCTCAGAGGGACAGATACGCAGTATTTT. It encodes CASSQDPLRGTDTQYF.

J is TRBJ1-5 and V is TRBV28; 7 nucleotides agree with TRBD1. CDR3 length: 13 residues. Germline loops: CDR1 MDHEN, CDR2 SYDVKM. V dropped 5 bases and J dropped 3; count of bases not matched to a gene: 1. The CDR3 DNA reads as TGTGCCAGCAGTGACAGGGCCAATCAGCCCCAGCATTTT. Translating it yields CASSDRANQPQHF.

The rearrangement links TRBV7-2 to TRBJ2-1; TRBD2 is a possible D gene (5 bases). V lost 1 base, J lost 10 bases, and 11 bases lay in between. The CDR3 covers 13 residues. Germline V CDR1 and CDR2: SGHTA, FQGNSA. CDR3 protein: CASSLGGSGEQFF. DNA of the CDR3: TGTGCCAGCAGCTTAGGCGGGTCCGGGGAGCAGTTCTTC.

This chain connects TRBV20-1 to TRBJ2-5; a possible D gene is TRBD1 (6 bases). V lost 6 bases, J lost 4 bases, and 12 bases lay in between. Germline CDR1 and CDR2: DFQATT and SNEGSKA (reference sequence). The CDR3 sequence is 12 residues long. For the CDR3, the DNA is TGCAGTGCGCTGGACAGAGGAGAGACCCAGTACTTC. It codes for CSALDRGETQYF.

This chain joins TRBV9 and TRBJ2-7; possible D gene TRBD1, 6 bases. V was clipped by 2 bases and J by 2 bases, with 11 bases between them. This CDR3 has 14 residues. Germline V CDR1 and CDR2: SGDLS, YYNGEE. The CDR3 spells CASSVRTDAYEQYF. CDR3 nucleotide sequence: TGTGCCAGCAGCGTCCGGACAGACGCCTACGAGCAGTACTTC. The full variable domain, with the rest looked up from reference TRBV9 and TRBJ2-7, is DSGVTQTPKHLITATGQRVTLRCSPRSGDLSVYWYQQSLDQGLQFLIQYYNGEERAKGNILERFSAQQFPDLHSELNLSSLELGDSALYFCASSVRTDAYEQYFGPGTRLTVT.

The chain joins TRBV10-3 to TRBJ2-3; D is unclear. V lost 8 bases to trimming and J lost 2 bases, with 5 bases between them. Germline-derived CDR1 and CDR2 are ENHRY and SYGVKD. The CDR3 is 11 residues long. Here the CDR3 reads CAIQNTDTQYF. The CDR3 region has the DNA TGTGCCATCCAAAACACAGATACGCAGTATTTT.

The chain uses TRBV6-1 and TRBJ2-1; TRBD2 is a possible D gene (6 bases). Germline V gene lookup returns CDR1 MNHNS and CDR2 SASEGT. The V end lost 3 bases, the J end lost 16 bases, and 13 bases lay between the germline ends. This CDR3 comprises 11 residues. As DNA, the CDR3 is TGTGCCAGCAGTGATAGGCTAGCGAGTTTCTTC. It yields the protein CASSDRLASFF.

The V call is TRBV7-9, the J call TRBJ1-5; D perhaps matches TRBD1 (6 bases). Looked up from germline, CDR1 is SEHNR and CDR2 is FQNEAQ (reference sequence). This CDR3 comprises 17 residues. V was pared by 5 bases and J by 0 bases, with 17 bases between. For the CDR3, the DNA is TGTGCCAGCAGCCCAGGTACAGGGTCCCTTAGCAATCAGCCCCAGCATTTT. Protein sequence: CASSPGTGSLSNQPQHF.

The CDR3 DNA reads as TGTGCCGTGACAAAAGGAGTCAGGAACACTGAAGCTTTCTTT. Protein: CAVTKGVRNTEAFF. The chain has TRBV30 and TRBJ1-1; D remains unclear. Germline V lookup: CDR1 GTSNPN, CDR2 SVGIG (reference sequence). V was cut by 8 bases and J by 1 base, with 17 bases left in between. The CDR3 consists of 14 residues.

This chain links TRBV12-3 or TRBV12-4 with TRBJ2-5; possible D gene TRBD2, 5 bases. The CDR3 totals 14 residues. V was trimmed by 5 bases and J by 5 bases, leaving 15 bases between them. The CDR3 DNA is TGTGCCAGCAGTGTGGGAGTCCCTCGGGAGACCCAGTACTTC. Protein product: CASSVGVPRETQYF.

The chain joins TRBV18 to TRBJ1-1, with TRBD1 identical over 7 bases. The CDR3 sequence is 15 residues long. The V gene's germline CDR1 is KGHSH and CDR2 LQKENI. The V gene end was trimmed by 3 bases and the J gene end by 4 bases; junction bases not matched to a gene: 8. The CDR3: CASSPLGRGPTEAFF. For the CDR3, the DNA is TGTGCCAGCTCACCGTTGGGGAGGGGGCCCACTGAAGCTTTCTTT.

This clonotype was recorded once. In nucleotides, the CDR3 is TGCAGTGCGCGACCGCTAGCGGGAGGTCGGGAGCTGTTTTTT. Translated, it gives CSARPLAGGRELFF. The rearrangement joins TRBV20-1 to TRBJ2-2; 11 nucleotides line up with TRBD2. The V gene end was trimmed by 6 bases and the J gene end by 9 bases; junction bases not matched to a gene: 9. The CDR3 is made up of 14 amino acids. The V gene's germline CDR1 is DFQATT and CDR2 SNEGSKA (reference sequence).

The chain combines TRBV5-6 with TRBJ2-3; 7 bases align to TRBD1. The CDR3 has 15 residues. V lost 2 bases and J lost 0; bases outside the gene matches: 3. CDR1 and CDR2 (germline): SGHDT, YYEEEE. The CDR3 here is CASSFDRESTDTQYF. The DNA for the CDR3 is TGTGCCAGCAGCTTCGACAGGGAAAGCACAGATACGCAGTATTTT.

This chain joins TRBV4-2 and TRBJ2-7; 7 bases line up with TRBD2. The CDR3 consists of 16 residues. CDR1 and CDR2 (germline): LGHNA, YNFKEQ. The J segment lost 4 bases and the V segment lost 6 bases, leaving 15 bases of the junction unmatched. The CDR3 nucleotides are TGTGCCAGCAGTCACTCTCGGGCTAGCGGAGAGTACGAGCAGTACTTC. As protein: CASSHSRASGEYEQYF.

This chain connects TRBV29-1 to TRBJ1-2; no firm D call. V lost 7 bases and J lost 2, with 11 bases in between. This CDR3 spans 12 amino acids. Germline loops: CDR1 SQVTM, CDR2 ANQGSEA. The chain's CDR3 is CSAPTPNYGYTF. The CDR3, as DNA: TGCAGCGCTCCAACACCCAACTATGGCTACACCTTC.

The J gene is TRBJ2-5, the V gene TRBV20-1; 15 nucleotides line up with TRBD2. There are 16 residues in the CDR3. V lost 5 bases, J lost 7 bases, and 11 bases stayed unmatched. Germline V gene data show CDR1 as DFQATT and CDR2 as SNEGSKA (reference sequence). CDR3 sequence (DNA): TGCAGTGCTTCACCGGGACTAGCGGGAGGAAGTGGGACCCAGTACTTC. It translates to CSASPGLAGGSGTQYF.